The entry below describes one T cell receptor (beta chain). Antigen specificity is unknown. The sample comes from a study of cytomegalovirus exposure and HLA in healthy donors. Study context: Assignment to the Caucasian-associated ancestry cluster applied to around 82% of the roughly 400 genotyped donors. Study-wide results and limits: As confirmed in vitro, a few CMV-associated chains were specific for CMV antigens. Per published reports, the classifier diagnosed cytomegalovirus status with high specificity and sensitivity.

Primers included in the PCR were 60 Vbeta and 13 Jbeta primers. Profiled with immunoSEQ multiplex PCR; TCRdb holds only in-frame clones, not every one. The sample has roughly 190,000 clones, 60% to 80% seen once. Each of the donors was a healthy bone marrow donor. The source material was PBMCs. The receptor's source is a woman under 40 in good health and CMV-seropositive.

The CDR3 loop is CAWSARVEQFF. CDR3 in DNA: TGTGCCTGGAGTGCCAGGGTGGAGCAGTTCTTC. The chain uses TRBV30 and TRBJ2-1; perhaps TRBD1 as D (5 bases). Germline V CDR1 and CDR2: GTSNPN, SVGIG (reference sequence). V was shortened by 1 base and J by 10 bases, with 8 bases between the two germline ends. The CDR3 contains 11 residues.